The following is a T cell receptor beta chain sequence with its context. In the original processing: Reference gene primers were amplified, and this amplification served to estimate nucleated cell counts. TCRdb's copy holds only in-frame clones and misses some; the assay was immunoSEQ multiplex PCR. V and J calls and clone size come straight from that table; D and trimming were deduced from the DNA. The sample records over 90,000 clones, more than 65% being singletons. This entry comes from a study of blood T cell repertoires in COVID-19. Study overall: The cDNA or gDNA used as material had been derived from T cells, B-cell-depleted T cells, or PBMCs.

V lost 3 bases and J lost 1; bases outside the gene matches: 15. This CDR3 comprises 20 residues. The V gene's germline CDR1 is SGHRS and CDR2 YFSETQ. The sequenced material came from peripheral blood. This sequence originates from a man older than 75 with active or convalescent COVID-19. The chain joins TRBV5-1 to TRBJ2-3; 12 bases fit TRBD2. The DNA of the CDR3 is TGCGCCAGCAGCTGGAGTCGACTAGCGGGGGCCCGTGGTGGCACAGATACGCAGTATTTT. It encodes CASSWSRLAGARGGTDTQYF.